The sequence of this T cell receptor (beta chain) was determined in a study of cytomegalovirus exposure and HLA in healthy donors. Overall study: Earlier findings included about 120 million unique TCR beta sequences obtained from about 180 million T cells. Overall study results and limits: Immune exposure was documented only through CMV serostatus.

A remark on this clone: As yet, its antigen is unknown.

The PCR was carried out with 60 Vbeta primers and 13 Jbeta primers. Sequencing was performed with immunoSEQ multiplex PCR; in TCRdb, only in-frame clones are kept and a portion is missing. The sample yields approximately 75,000 clones, of which the top ten take up about 0.83%. The source is a boy under 18 in good health and CMV-seronegative. The sample taken for sequencing was PBMCs.

The CDR3 spells CASSRPGLAGGSTDTQYF. CDR3 bases: TGTGCCAGCAGCCGCCCGGGACTAGCGGGGGGGTCCACAGATACGCAGTATTTT. The chain combines TRBV5-5 with TRBJ2-3; 16 positions match TRBD2. The CDR3 length is 18 residues. The trim removed 4 bases at V and 2 bases at J, leaving 7 bases unmatched. Germline values: CDR1 SGHKS, CDR2 YYEKEE (reference sequence).